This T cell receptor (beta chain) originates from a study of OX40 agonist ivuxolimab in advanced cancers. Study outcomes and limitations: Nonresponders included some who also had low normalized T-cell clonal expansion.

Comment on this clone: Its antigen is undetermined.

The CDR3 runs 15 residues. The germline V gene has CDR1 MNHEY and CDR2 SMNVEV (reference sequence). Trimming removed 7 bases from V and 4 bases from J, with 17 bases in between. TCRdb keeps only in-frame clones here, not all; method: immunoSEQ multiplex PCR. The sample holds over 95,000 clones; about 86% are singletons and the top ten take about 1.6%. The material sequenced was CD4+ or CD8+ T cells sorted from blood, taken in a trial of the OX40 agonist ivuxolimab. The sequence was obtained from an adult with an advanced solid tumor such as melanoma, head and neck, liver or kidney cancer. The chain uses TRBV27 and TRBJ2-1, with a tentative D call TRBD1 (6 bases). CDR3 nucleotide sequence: TGTGCCAGCACGAGTACCGGGACACTTTACAATGAGCAGTTCTTC. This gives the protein CASTSTGTLYNEQFF.